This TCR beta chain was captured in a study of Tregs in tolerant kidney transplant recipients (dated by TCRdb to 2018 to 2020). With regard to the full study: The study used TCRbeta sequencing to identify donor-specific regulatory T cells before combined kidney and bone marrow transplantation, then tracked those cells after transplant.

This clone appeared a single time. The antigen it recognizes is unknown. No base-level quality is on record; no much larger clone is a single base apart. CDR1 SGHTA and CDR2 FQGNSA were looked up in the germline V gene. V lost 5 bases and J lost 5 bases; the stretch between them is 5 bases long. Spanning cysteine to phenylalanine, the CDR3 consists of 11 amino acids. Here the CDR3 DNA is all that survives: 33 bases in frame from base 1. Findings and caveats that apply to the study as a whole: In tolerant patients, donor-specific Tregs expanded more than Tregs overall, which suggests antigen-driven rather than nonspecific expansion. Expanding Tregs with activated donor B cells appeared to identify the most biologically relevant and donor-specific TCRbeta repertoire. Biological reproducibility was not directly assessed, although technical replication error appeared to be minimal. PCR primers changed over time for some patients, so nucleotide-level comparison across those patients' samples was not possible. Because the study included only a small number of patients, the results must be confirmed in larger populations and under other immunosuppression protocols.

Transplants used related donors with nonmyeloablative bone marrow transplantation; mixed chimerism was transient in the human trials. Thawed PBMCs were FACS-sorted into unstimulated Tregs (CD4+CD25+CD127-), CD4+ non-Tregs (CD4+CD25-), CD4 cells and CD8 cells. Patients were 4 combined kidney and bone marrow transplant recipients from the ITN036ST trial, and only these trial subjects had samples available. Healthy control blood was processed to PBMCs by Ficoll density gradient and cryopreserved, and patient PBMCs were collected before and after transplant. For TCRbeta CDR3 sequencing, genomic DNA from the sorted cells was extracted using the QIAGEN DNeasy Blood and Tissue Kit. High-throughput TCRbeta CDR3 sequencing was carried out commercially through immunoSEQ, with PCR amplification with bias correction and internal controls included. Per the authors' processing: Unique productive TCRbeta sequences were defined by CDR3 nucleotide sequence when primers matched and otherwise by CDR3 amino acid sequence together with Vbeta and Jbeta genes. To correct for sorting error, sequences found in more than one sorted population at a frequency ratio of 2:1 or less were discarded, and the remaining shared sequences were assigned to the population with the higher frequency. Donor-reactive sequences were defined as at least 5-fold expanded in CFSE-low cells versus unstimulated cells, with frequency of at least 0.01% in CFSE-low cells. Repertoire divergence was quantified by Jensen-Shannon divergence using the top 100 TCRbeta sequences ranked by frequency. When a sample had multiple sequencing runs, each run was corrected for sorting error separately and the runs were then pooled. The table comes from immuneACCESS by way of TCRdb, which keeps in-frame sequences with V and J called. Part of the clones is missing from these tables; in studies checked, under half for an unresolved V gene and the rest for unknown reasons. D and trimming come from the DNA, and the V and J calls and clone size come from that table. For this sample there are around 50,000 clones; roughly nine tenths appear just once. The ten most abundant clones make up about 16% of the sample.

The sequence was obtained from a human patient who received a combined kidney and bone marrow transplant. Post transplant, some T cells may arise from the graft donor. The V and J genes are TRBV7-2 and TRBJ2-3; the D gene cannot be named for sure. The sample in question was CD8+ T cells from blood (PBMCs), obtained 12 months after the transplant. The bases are TGTGCCAGCAGCATCGGAGATACGCAGTATTTT. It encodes CASSIGDTQYF.